The 21 T cell receptor beta chains reported below all come from one sample, sequenced in a study of CD8+ T cells in alopecia areata. RNA was isolated and reverse transcribed to cDNA, the sequencing template. TCRdb's copy holds only in-frame clones and misses some; the assay was immunoSEQ multiplex PCR. The table records tens of thousands of clones, 70% to 80% of them present only once. The material sequenced was NKG2D-low CD8+ T cells sorted from blood. These receptors were taken from a human donor with alopecia areata.

V usage is TRBV5-1 and J usage is TRBJ2-7; D unresolved. The CDR3 has 12 amino acids. The germline V and J ends were trimmed by 6 bases and 1 base, with 8 bases remaining between them. Germline-derived CDR1 and CDR2 are SGHRS and YFSETQ. The CDR3 region is CASNGDSYEQYF. The CDR3 DNA sequence: TGCGCCAGCAATGGGGATTCCTACGAGCAGTACTTC.

This clone appeared a few times. This chain joins TRBV21-1 and TRBJ1-1. TRBV21-1 is given as a pseudogene. The CDR3 covers 17 residues. The CDR3, as DNA: TGTGCCAGCAGCAAAGGGGAAATGTTCGAGGGAAACACTGAAGCTTTCTTT. Protein: CASSKGEMFEGNTEAFF.

The chain combines TRBV6-1 with TRBJ2-1; 12 bases are a match to TRBD2. Germline V gives CDR1 MNHNS, CDR2 SASEGT. The V segment lost 2 bases and the J segment 8 bases; nucleotides outside the gene matches: 4. There are 15 residues in the CDR3. CDR3 sequence (DNA): TGTGCCAGCAGTGAACTAGCGGGAGGGTTGGATGAGCAGTTCTTC. It yields the protein CASSELAGGLDEQFF.

The gene calls are TRBV27 and TRBJ2-5; maybe TRBD1 (5 bases). The J call may be wrong; the DNA end is better matched by TRBJ2-7. Germline assignment: CDR1 MNHEY and CDR2 SMNVEV (reference sequence). The CDR3 is 11 residues long. The CDR3 sequence is CAVSGRNEQYF. The CDR3 coding sequence is TGTGCCGTCTCAGGGCGGAACGAGCAGTACTTC.

This chain links TRBV4-1 with TRBJ2-6; D unclear. The germline gives CDR1 MGHRA, CDR2 YSYEKL. V gave up 0 bases and J gave up 0 bases, with 3 bases separating them. The CDR3 is 15 amino acids. CDR3 region: CASSQEASGANVLTF. CDR3 DNA: TGCGCCAGCAGCCAAGAGGCCTCTGGGGCCAACGTCCTGACTTTC.

This clone was counted between two and nine times. The CDR3 bases are TGTGCCAGCAGCCCTACCCGGACCGAAAACATTCAGTACTTC. This sequence encodes CASSPTRTENIQYF. The chain links TRBV28 to TRBJ2-4; D is uncertain. V dropped 6 bases and J dropped 5 bases, with 14 bases sitting between them. The CDR3 has 14 amino acids. Germline V gives CDR1 MDHEN, CDR2 SYDVKM.

V usage is TRBV6-4 and J usage is TRBJ2-2, with D unclear. This CDR3 is 14 amino acids long. Germline V lookup: CDR1 MRHNA, CDR2 SNTAGT. V was trimmed by 0 bases and J by 7 bases, leaving 9 bases between them. The CDR3 DNA is TGTGCCAGCAGTGACTCGAAAGAAATCGGGGAGCTGTTTTTT. It translates to CASSDSKEIGELFF.

This chain joins TRBV2 and TRBJ1-4, with D possibly TRBD1 on 6 matching bases. The germline V gene encodes CDR1 SNHLY and CDR2 FYNNEI. V shed 7 bases and J shed 7 bases, with 13 bases lying between them. The CDR3 has 13 residues. This CDR3 is CASTGRGFEKLFF. As DNA, the CDR3 is TGTGCCAGCACTGGCAGGGGATTTGAAAAACTGTTTTTT.

The chain is built from TRBV11-2 and TRBJ2-7; tentative D call: TRBD2 (6 bases). CDR3 length: 16 amino acids. V was shortened by 3 bases and J by 4 bases, with 19 bases between the two germline ends. From germline, CDR1 is SGHAT and CDR2 FQNNGV. The CDR3 spells CASSLASGRPQYEQYF. CDR3 in DNA: TGTGCCAGCAGCTTGGCTTCGGGGAGGCCACAATACGAGCAGTACTTC.

The chain joins TRBV5-1 to TRBJ2-5; 7 bases match TRBD1. CDR1 SGHRS and CDR2 YFSETQ come from the germline V gene. The CDR3 runs to 14 residues. J was trimmed by 1 base and V by 4 bases; bases with no gene match: 4. CDR3 protein: CASSAGQAQETQYF. Written as DNA, the CDR3 is TGCGCCAGCAGCGCAGGACAGGCCCAAGAGACCCAGTACTTC.

The chain couples TRBV7-9 to TRBJ1-2; the D gene is possibly TRBD1 (5 bases). Trimming pared 1 base from V and 2 bases from J, leaving 5 bases between. The CDR3 totals 13 residues. The germline V gene has CDR1 SEHNR and CDR2 FQNEAQ (reference sequence). This CDR3 reads CASSLGGNYGYTF. CDR3 nucleotides: TGTGCCAGCAGCTTAGGGGGGAACTATGGCTACACCTTC.

V usage is TRBV7-9 and J usage is TRBJ2-7; D unresolved. V lost 1 base and J 7 bases, leaving 8 bases between the germline ends. The CDR3 totals 12 residues. Germline CDR1 reads SEHNR; CDR2 reads FQNEAQ (reference sequence). CDR3 DNA sequence: TGTGCCAGCAGCTTAGGGGCCCGGGAGCAGTACTTC. Amino acid sequence: CASSLGAREQYF.

The rearrangement links TRBV5-1 to TRBJ2-5; D gene unclear. The germline CDR1 and CDR2 sequences are SGHRS and YFSETQ. The CDR3 is made up of 11 amino acids. The V end was cut by 1 base, the J end by 5 bases, with 3 bases between. CDR3 sequence (DNA): TGCGCCAGCAGCTTGTCTGAGACCCAGTACTTC. This codes for CASSLSETQYF.

The gene calls are TRBV30 and TRBJ2-7; D tentatively reads TRBD1 or TRBD2 (5 bases each). V dropped 5 bases and J dropped 2 bases, with 16 bases sitting between them. The CDR3 is 14 residues long. CDR1 is GTSNPN, CDR2 SVGIG, per germline (reference sequence). This chain's CDR3 is CAWEGTDTAYEQYF. As DNA, the CDR3 is TGTGCCTGGGAAGGGACCGATACGGCCTACGAGCAGTACTTC.

The J gene is TRBJ2-5, the V gene TRBV4-1, with 8 bases that match TRBD1. Germline V CDR1 and CDR2: MGHRA, YSYEKL. The CDR3 is 14 amino acids. V shed 3 bases and J 2 bases; nucleotides not matched to a gene: 2. CDR3 DNA sequence: TGCGCCAGCAGCCAGTACAGGGGGCAAGAGACCCAGTACTTC. It yields the protein CASSQYRGQETQYF.

This rearrangement joins TRBV4-3 to TRBJ2-5, with a tentative D call TRBD1 (6 bases). Germline CDR1 is LGHNA and CDR2 is YSLEER. The CDR3 spans 15 residues. Trimming pared 1 base from V and 5 bases from J, leaving 14 bases between. CDR3 coding DNA: TGCGCCAGCAGCCAAGGTAACAGGGAAACGGAGACCCAGTACTTC. Residues: CASSQGNRETETQYF.

The chain has TRBV14 and TRBJ2-1; either TRBD1 or TRBD2 may fit D (5 bases each). V was shortened by 3 bases and J by 0 bases, with 9 bases between the two germline ends. In germline, CDR1 is SGHDN, CDR2 FVKESK. The CDR3 loop spans 15 amino acids. CDR3 coding DNA: TGTGCCAGCAGCCAGGCAGGGAGCTCCTACAATGAGCAGTTCTTC. Protein: CASSQAGSSYNEQFF.

The chain joins TRBV4-3 to TRBJ2-2, with D perhaps matching TRBD1 (6 bases). Trimming removed 2 bases from V and 4 bases from J, with 14 bases in between. CDR1 is LGHNA and CDR2 is YSLEER in the germline V gene. CDR3 length: 16 residues. CDR3 sequence: CASSQFRDTLTGELFF. The CDR3 DNA is TGCGCCAGCAGCCAATTCCGGGACACACTCACCGGGGAGCTGTTTTTT.

The chain recombines TRBV9 with TRBJ2-7; D possibly corresponds to TRBD2 (6 bases). The CDR3 contains 14 residues. Germline V gene lookup returns CDR1 SGDLS and CDR2 YYNGEE. V gave up 0 bases and J gave up 3 bases, with 10 bases separating them. The CDR3 DNA reads TGTGCCAGCAGCGTAGCGGGGGTCAACTACGAGCAGTACTTC. It is translated as CASSVAGVNYEQYF.

The rearrangement links TRBV30 to TRBJ1-3; 7 positions agree with TRBD1. The V gene's germline CDR1 is GTSNPN and CDR2 SVGIG (reference sequence). This CDR3 has 13 amino acids. Unmatched junction bases numbered 6, after V lost 8 bases and J lost 2 bases. For the CDR3, the DNA is TGTGCCCTCGGGACAGTGGCTGGAAACACCATATATTTT. This codes for CALGTVAGNTIYF.

In DNA, the CDR3 is TGTGCCAGCAGTTTTGGTCACACAGATACGCAGTATTTT. Amino acids: CASSFGHTDTQYF. The chain joins TRBV27 to TRBJ2-3; D uncertain. The germline gives CDR1 MNHEY, CDR2 SMNVEV (reference sequence). The CDR3 spans 13 residues. V gave up 3 bases and J gave up 2 bases, with 6 bases separating them.